This TCR beta chain was identified in a study of blood T cell repertoires in COVID-19. Study details: Material from acute and convalescent COVID-19 was sourced from the United States, Italy and Spain. T cells, B-cell-depleted T cells, or PBMCs provided the cDNA or gDNA that served as material.

CDR1 and CDR2 (germline): SNHLY, FYNNEI. Trimming cost V 6 bases and J 4 bases; bases outside gene matches: 9. This CDR3 has 16 amino acids. As handled by the study authors: The authors estimated nucleated cell counts from reference gene primer amplification. The method was immunoSEQ multiplex PCR; TCRdb's version includes in-frame clones alone and lacks a portion of them. V and J calls and clone size are as listed in that table; D and trimming were resolved from the DNA. Of about 100,000 clones listed, about 87% are singletons. The V gene is TRBV2, the J gene TRBJ1-6; 7 bases align to TRBD1. The source of this sequence is a man aged 45-65 years with active or convalescent COVID-19. Input material: peripheral blood. The CDR3 DNA follows: TGTGCCAGCAGAGGAAACAGGGGCGGATATAATTCACCCCTCCACTTT. Translation gives CASRGNRGGYNSPLHF.